This T cell receptor beta chain comes out of a study of Ad26.COV2.S vaccination and SARS-CoV-2 variants. Across the whole study: Enrollment placed the donor in the COV1001 Ad26.COV2.S trial arm. Ad26.COV2.S shots went into the muscle once or twice, 56 days apart.

A remark on this clone: Antigen specificity is unknown.

From germline, CDR1 is MNHEY and CDR2 SMNVEV (reference sequence). V lost 6 bases and J 0 bases, leaving 4 bases between the germline ends. CDR3 length: 12 amino acids. Treatment defined: 15 to 20 received Ad26.COV2.S at low or high dose, single or two shots; roughly five received placebo; per-sample allocation not given. The study sampled participants on day 63 after the first vaccine or placebo injection. Assay: immunoSEQ multiplex PCR; the TCRdb copy retains only in-frame clones and omits some. The data hold about 400,000 clones, with around nine tenths observed a single time. Notes on the study in general: Analyses of TCR breadth and depth may have underestimated total T cell responses.

The V and J genes are TRBV27 and TRBJ2-3; D not resolved. This TCR was sampled from a person aged 18-65 years who received the Ad26.COV2.S COVID-19 vaccine or a placebo. Sequences were derived from peripheral blood, sampled in a trial of Ad26.COV2.S vaccine versus placebo. In nucleotides, the CDR3 is TGTGCCAGCAGATCTAGCACAGATACGCAGTATTTT. Translated: CASRSSTDTQYF.